This is a list of T cell receptor beta chains from one sample in a study of OX40 agonist ivuxolimab in advanced cancers. TCRdb's table, derived via immunoSEQ multiplex PCR, lists solely in-frame clones and lacks some. Among about 140,000 clones, 75% to 95% were seen once, and the ten largest hold about 1.1%. The specimen was CD4+ or CD8+ T cells sorted from blood, collected in a trial of the OX40 agonist ivuxolimab. These receptors all stem from an adult with an advanced solid tumor such as melanoma, head and neck, liver or kidney cancer. CDR3s include the opening cysteine and the closing phenylalanine or tryptophan. D genes are given only for firm matches. The size entry is marked missing in some rows and otherwise reads once, few, many or a size class.

TRBV15	TRBJ2-7	TRBD1	NA	TGTGCCACCGCGAGGGACAGGTTCTACGAGCAGTACTTC	CATARDRFYEQYF
TRBV28	TRBJ1-2	NA	NA	TGTGCCAGCAGTTTATCCCAACTAGGCTACACCTTC	CASSLSQLGYTF
TRBV6-5	TRBJ2-3	NA	NA	TGTGCCAGCAGTTACTCGATGGCAGGTACCTGGGATACGCAGTATTTT	CASSYSMAGTWDTQYF
TRBV28	TRBJ2-7	NA	NA	TGTGCCAGCAGTTTGGGACAACCCTACGAGCAGTACTTC	CASSLGQPYEQYF
TRBV9	TRBJ1-5	NA	few	TGTGCCAGCAGCCCTGGGAATAGCAATCAGCCCCAGCATTTT	CASSPGNSNQPQHF
TRBV27	TRBJ2-1	NA	NA	TGTGCCAGCAGTGTCCGGCTTCCAGTCAATGAGCAGTTCTTC	CASSVRLPVNEQFF
TRBV28	TRBJ2-7	TRBD2	NA	TGTGCCAGCAGTTTGGGACTAGCGGGCTACGAGCAGTACTTC	CASSLGLAGYEQYF
TRBV2	TRBJ2-1	TRBD2	NA	TGTGCCAGCAGTGAAATGGGTAGCGGGAGTCACAATGAGCAGTTCTTC	CASSEMGSGSHNEQFF
TRBV12-5	TRBJ2-7	NA	NA	TGTGCTAGTGGTTATTCAGGGGTTGGTCGAGGAGGCGAGCAGTACTTC	CASGYSGVGRGGEQYF
TRBV2	TRBJ2-5	TRBD2	NA	TGTGCCAGCAGTGAAGGGGAGGGAAGGGAGCAGTACTTC	CASSEGEGREQYF
TRBV28	TRBJ1-4	NA	NA	TGTGCCAGCAGTTTAGCCGGGAATGAAAAACTGTTTTTT	CASSLAGNEKLFF
TRBV9	TRBJ2-1	NA	once	TGTGCCAGCAGCGCTTCACTAGGCTCCTACAATGAGCAGTTCTTC	CASSASLGSYNEQFF
TRBV7-9	TRBJ1-2	NA	NA	TGTGCCAGCAGCTTAGACAGCAACTATGGCTACACCTTC	CASSLDSNYGYTF
TRBV28	TRBJ2-5	NA	NA	TGTGCCAGCAGTTTATCTCGGGAGCAGTACTTC	CASSLSREQYF
TRBV28	TRBJ2-7	NA	NA	TGTGCCAGCAGTTTAGGACAGACCCTTGGGGAGCAGTACTTC	CASSLGQTLGEQYF
TRBV7-9	TRBJ2-7	TRBD2	NA	TGTGCCAGCAGCTTAAGCGGGACGAACGGAGGGGAGCAGTACTTC	CASSLSGTNGGEQYF
TRBV28	TRBJ1-5	NA	NA	TGTGCCACCTCTTTAGGACAGAACTATCAGCCCCAGCATTTT	CATSLGQNYQPQHF
TRBV10-3	TRBJ1-2	NA	NA	TGTGCCATCAATGGGGGGCAGGGTGGCTACACCTTC	CAINGGQGGYTF
TRBV7-2	TRBJ1-1	NA	NA	TGTGCCAGCAGCCCCATTCAGGCGGCGGGTGAAGCTTTCTTT	CASSPIQAAGEAFF
TRBV6-5	TRBJ1-5	NA	NA	TGTGCCAGCAGTTACGGTAGCAATCAGCCCCAGCATTTT	CASSYGSNQPQHF
TRBV6-6	TRBJ1-5	NA	NA	TGTGCCAGCAAGGGGGAGGGGCGCGGCCAGCCCCAGCATTTT	CASKGEGRGQPQHF
TRBV9	TRBJ2-3	NA	NA	TGTGCCAGCAGCGTATCCGGGGGACCTCAGGATACGCAGTATTTT	CASSVSGGPQDTQYF
TRBV10-3	TRBJ1-1	NA	NA	TGTGCCATCAGTGAGTCCCTAAAGCCTGAAGCTTTCTTT	CAISESLKPEAFF
TRBV5-1	TRBJ2-1	NA	NA	TGCGCCAGCAGCTTGGGGCCAACCTCCTACAATGAGCAGTTCTTC	CASSLGPTSYNEQFF
TRBV4-2	TRBJ2-4	NA	NA	TGTGCCAGCAGCCAAAGTAGAGGCAAAAACATTCAGTACTTC	CASSQSRGKNIQYF
TRBV5-1	TRBJ2-7	NA	NA	TGCGCCAGCAGCTTGGGACCGGGCGGTAGCTACGAGCAGTACTTC	CASSLGPGGSYEQYF
TRBV30	TRBJ1-5	NA	NA	TGTGCCTGGAGTGTACTCGGGGTGAATCAGCCCCAGCATTTT	CAWSVLGVNQPQHF
TRBV14	TRBJ2-7	NA	NA	TGTGCCAGCAGCCAGGGCGTCGGGGCAGGGTTCTCCTACGAGCAGTACTTC	CASSQGVGAGFSYEQYF
TRBV4-3	TRBJ1-2	NA	few	TGCGCCAGCAGCCCACAGGAATCCTATGGCTACACCTTC	CASSPQESYGYTF
TRBV19	TRBJ2-7	TRBD1	NA	TGTGCCAGTAGTATGTCCAGGGGGCGCGATGAGCAGTACTTC	CASSMSRGRDEQYF
TRBV5-1	TRBJ2-5	NA	NA	TGCGCCAGCAGCTTGGCCGGGACGAGCCAAGAGACCCAGTACTTC	CASSLAGTSQETQYF
TRBV7-9	TRBJ1-2	TRBD1	NA	TGTGCCAGCAGCGTAGAAGGACAGGTTTTTAACTATGGCTACACCTTC	CASSVEGQVFNYGYTF
TRBV4-2	TRBJ2-1	NA	NA	TGTGCCAGCAGCCAAGACGGGCAGTTCTACAATGAGCAGTTCTTC	CASSQDGQFYNEQFF
TRBV20-1	TRBJ2-7	TRBD2	NA	TGCAGTGCTGGACTAGTCCACGAGCAGTACTTC	CSAGLVHEQYF
TRBV7-9	TRBJ2-1	NA	NA	TGTGCCAGCAGCGGGACTTTCGACAATGAGCAGTTCTTC	CASSGTFDNEQFF
TRBV18	TRBJ1-1	NA	NA	TGTGCCAGCTCAATTGTGAACACTGAAGCTTTCTTT	CASSIVNTEAFF
TRBV14	TRBJ2-1	TRBD2	NA	TGTGCCAGCAGACCTACTAGCGGGAGGGAATACAATGAGCAGTTCTTC	CASRPTSGREYNEQFF
TRBV27	TRBJ2-7	TRBD1	NA	TGTGCCAGCAGTTTATCCGGCCTAACAGGGGGTTCCTACGAGCAGTACTTC	CASSLSGLTGGSYEQYF
TRBV6-5	TRBJ2-1	TRBD2	NA	TGTGCCAGCAGTTACGACGGGACTAGGGGTGGTGAGCAGTTCTTC	CASSYDGTRGGEQFF
TRBV7-3	TRBJ2-1	TRBD2	once	TGTGCCAGCAGCTTCAATCCGGGACTAGCGGGAGTCGGACAAAGCTCCTACAATGAGCAGTTCTTC	CASSFNPGLAGVGQSSYNEQFF